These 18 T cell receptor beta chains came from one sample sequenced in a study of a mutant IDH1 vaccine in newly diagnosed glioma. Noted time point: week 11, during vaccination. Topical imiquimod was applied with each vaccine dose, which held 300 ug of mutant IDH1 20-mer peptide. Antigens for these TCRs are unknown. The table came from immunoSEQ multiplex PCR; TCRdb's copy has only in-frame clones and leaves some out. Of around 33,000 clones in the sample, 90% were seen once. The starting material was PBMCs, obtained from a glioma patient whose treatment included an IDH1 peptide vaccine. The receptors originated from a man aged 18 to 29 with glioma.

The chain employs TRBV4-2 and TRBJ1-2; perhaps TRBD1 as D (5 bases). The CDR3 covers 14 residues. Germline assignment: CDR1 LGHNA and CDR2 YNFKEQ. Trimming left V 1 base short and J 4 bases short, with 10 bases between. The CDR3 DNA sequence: TGTGCCAGCAGCCAAGTAGGACAAATCTATGGCTACACCTTC. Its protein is CASSQVGQIYGYTF.

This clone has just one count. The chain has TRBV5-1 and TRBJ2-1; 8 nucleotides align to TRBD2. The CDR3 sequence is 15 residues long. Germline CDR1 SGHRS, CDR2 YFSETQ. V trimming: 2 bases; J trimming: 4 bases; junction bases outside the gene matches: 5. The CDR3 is CASSFTSGDYNEQFF. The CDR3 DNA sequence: TGCGCCAGCAGCTTTACTAGCGGAGATTACAATGAGCAGTTCTTC.

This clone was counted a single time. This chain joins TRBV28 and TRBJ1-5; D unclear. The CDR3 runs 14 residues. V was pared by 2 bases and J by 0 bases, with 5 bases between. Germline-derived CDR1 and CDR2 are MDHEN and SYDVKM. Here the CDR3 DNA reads TGTGCCAGCAGTTTAATTGATAGCAATCAGCCCCAGCATTTT. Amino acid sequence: CASSLIDSNQPQHF.

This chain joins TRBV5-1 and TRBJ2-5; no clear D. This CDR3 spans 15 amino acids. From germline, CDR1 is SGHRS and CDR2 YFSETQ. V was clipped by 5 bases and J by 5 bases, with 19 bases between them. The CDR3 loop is CASSLPSGPRETQYF. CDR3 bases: TGCGCCAGCAGTTTGCCTTCCGGGCCAAGGGAGACCCAGTACTTC.

The CDR3 bases are TGCGCCAGCGGCCTAAGGGGGGGGACAGATACGCAGTATTTT. Protein: CASGLRGGTDTQYF. V usage is TRBV10-2 and J usage is TRBJ2-3; D is perhaps TRBD2 (7 bases). V lost 8 bases and J 3 bases, leaving 15 bases between the germline ends. The CDR3 sequence is 14 residues long. CDR1 and CDR2 from the germline V gene are WSHSY and SAAADI.

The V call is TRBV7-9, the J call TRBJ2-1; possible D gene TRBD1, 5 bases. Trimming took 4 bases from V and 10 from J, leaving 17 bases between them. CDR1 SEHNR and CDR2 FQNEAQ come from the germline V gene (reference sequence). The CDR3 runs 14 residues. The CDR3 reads CASSSGILLGEQFF. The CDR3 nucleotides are TGTGCCAGCAGCTCAGGGATTCTCCTAGGCGAGCAGTTCTTC. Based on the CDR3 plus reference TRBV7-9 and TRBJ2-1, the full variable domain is DTGVSQNPRHKITKRGQNVTFRCDPISEHNRLYWYRQTLGQGPEFLTYFQNEAQLEKSRLLSDRFSAERPKGSFSTLEIQRTEQGDSAMYLCASSSGILLGEQFFGPGTRLTVL.

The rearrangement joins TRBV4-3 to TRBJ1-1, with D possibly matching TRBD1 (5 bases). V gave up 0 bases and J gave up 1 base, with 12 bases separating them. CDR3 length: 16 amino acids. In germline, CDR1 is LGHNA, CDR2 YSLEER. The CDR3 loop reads CASSQDQGAWNTEAFF. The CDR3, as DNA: TGCGCCAGCAGCCAAGACCAAGGGGCTTGGAACACTGAAGCTTTCTTT.

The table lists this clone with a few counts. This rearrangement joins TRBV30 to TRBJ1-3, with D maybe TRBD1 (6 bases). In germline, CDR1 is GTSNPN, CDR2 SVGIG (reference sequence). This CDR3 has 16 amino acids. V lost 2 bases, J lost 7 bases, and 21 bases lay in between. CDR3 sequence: CAWSQRTGTLPNTIYF. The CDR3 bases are TGTGCCTGGAGTCAGAGAACAGGGACCCTCCCGAACACCATATATTTT.

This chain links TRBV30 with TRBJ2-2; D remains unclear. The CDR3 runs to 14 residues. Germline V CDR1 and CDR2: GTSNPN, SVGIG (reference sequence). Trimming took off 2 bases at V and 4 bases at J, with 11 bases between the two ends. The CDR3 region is CAWSLHLGTGELFF. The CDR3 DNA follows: TGTGCCTGGAGTCTGCATCTAGGCACCGGGGAGCTGTTTTTT.

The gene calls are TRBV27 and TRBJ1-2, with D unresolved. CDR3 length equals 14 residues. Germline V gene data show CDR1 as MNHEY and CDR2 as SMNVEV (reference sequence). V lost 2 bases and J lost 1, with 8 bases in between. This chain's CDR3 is CASSLTGFNYGYTF. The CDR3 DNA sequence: TGTGCCAGCAGTTTAACCGGGTTTAACTATGGCTACACCTTC.

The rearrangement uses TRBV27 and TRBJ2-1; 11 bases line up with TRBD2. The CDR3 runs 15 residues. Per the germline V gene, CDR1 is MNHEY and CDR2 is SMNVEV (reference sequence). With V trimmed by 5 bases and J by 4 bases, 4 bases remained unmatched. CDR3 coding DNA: TGTGCCAGCAGTCCCCGGACTAGCGGGTACAATGAGCAGTTCTTC. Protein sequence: CASSPRTSGYNEQFF.

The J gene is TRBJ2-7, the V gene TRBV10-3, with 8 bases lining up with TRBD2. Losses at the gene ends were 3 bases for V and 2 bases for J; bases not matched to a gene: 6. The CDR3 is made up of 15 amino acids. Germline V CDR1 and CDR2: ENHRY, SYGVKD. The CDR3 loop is CAISDAGLGPYEQYF. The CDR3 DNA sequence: TGTGCCATCAGTGATGCGGGACTAGGGCCCTACGAGCAGTACTTC.

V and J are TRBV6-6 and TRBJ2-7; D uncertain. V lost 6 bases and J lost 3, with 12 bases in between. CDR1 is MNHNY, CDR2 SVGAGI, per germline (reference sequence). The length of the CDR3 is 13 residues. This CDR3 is CASRSTGVYEQYF. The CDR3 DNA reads TGTGCCAGCAGATCTACTGGAGTCTACGAGCAGTACTTC.

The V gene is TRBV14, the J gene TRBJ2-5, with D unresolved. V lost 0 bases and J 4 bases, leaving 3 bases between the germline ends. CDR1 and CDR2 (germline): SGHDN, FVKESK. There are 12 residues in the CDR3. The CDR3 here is CASSQERETQYF. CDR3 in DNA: TGTGCCAGCAGCCAAGAGCGAGAGACCCAGTACTTC.

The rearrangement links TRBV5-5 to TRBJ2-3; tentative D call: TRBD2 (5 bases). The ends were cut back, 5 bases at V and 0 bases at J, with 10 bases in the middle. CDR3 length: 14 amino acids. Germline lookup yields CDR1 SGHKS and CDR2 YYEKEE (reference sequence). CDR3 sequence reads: CASRPGESTDTQYF. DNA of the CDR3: TGTGCCAGCAGGCCCGGGGAGAGCACAGATACGCAGTATTTT. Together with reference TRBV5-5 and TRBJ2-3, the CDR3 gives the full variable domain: DAGVTQSPTHLIKTRGQQVTLRCSPISGHKSVSWYQQVLGQGPQFIFQYYEKEERGRGNFPDRFSARQFPNYSSELNVNALLLGDSALYLCASRPGESTDTQYFGPGTRLTVL.

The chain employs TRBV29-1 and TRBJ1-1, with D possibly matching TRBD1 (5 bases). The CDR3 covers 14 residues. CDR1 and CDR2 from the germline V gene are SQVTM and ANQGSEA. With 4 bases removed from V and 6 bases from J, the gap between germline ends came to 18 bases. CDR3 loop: CSVAPDSGNAEAFF. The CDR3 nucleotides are TGCAGCGTTGCACCCGATTCAGGGAATGCTGAAGCTTTCTTT.

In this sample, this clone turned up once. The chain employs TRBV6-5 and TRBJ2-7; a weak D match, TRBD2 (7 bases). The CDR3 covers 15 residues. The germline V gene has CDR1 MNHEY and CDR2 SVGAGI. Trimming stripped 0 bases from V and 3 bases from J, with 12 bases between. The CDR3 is CASSYSGGARYEQYF. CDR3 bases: TGTGCCAGCAGTTACTCGGGGGGGGCCCGCTACGAGCAGTACTTC.

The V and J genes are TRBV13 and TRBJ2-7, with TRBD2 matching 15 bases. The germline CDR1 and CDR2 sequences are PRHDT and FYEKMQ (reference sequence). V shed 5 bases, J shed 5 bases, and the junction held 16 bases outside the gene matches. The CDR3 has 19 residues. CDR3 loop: CASSPRSGLAGGLFHEQYF. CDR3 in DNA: TGTGCCAGCAGCCCACGCTCTGGACTAGCGGGAGGGCTATTCCACGAGCAGTACTTC.